This T cell receptor beta chain came from a study of CD8 T cells in Susac syndrome. About the study: The sequenced Susac syndrome patients comprised five or six with active disease and about eight in remission.

TCR beta sequences were obtained from blood CD8+ and CD4+ T cells. TEMRA cells were FACS-enriched, and CD8+ and CD4+ T cells were isolated negatively. RNA amounts of about 0.5 to 1 ug underwent reverse transcription with random hexamers. TCRdb used MiXCR to reprocess the immunoSEQ multiplex PCR reads, holding one entry per CDR3 protein. The table records about 83,000 distinct CDR3 sequences, around 96% of them present only once. The CDR3 contains 17 residues. Germline lookup yields CDR1 SGHVS and CDR2 FQNEAQ. The V and J ends lost 2 bases and 1 base respectively, with 15 bases between them. With regard to this clonotype: The antigen is not known.

Findings and caveats of the study: Peak Susac CD8+ clonal expansion occurred in TEMRA cells and active patients.

This chain connects TRBV7-8 to TRBJ2-1, with D possibly matching TRBD2 (5 bases). The specimen sequenced was CD8+ T cells from PBMCs. This receptor was obtained from a human donor with Susac syndrome. CDR3 amino acids: CASSLYQAGGSYNEQFF. The CDR3 nucleotides are TGTGCCAGCAGCTTATATCAGGCAGGAGGTTCCTACAATGAGCAGTTCTTC.